This T cell receptor beta chain appears in the sequencing data of a study of blood T cell repertoires in COVID-19. Overall study: PBMCs, B-cell-depleted T cells, or T cells were the source of the cDNA or gDNA that made up the material.

As processed by the authors: Nucleated cell counts were estimated from reference gene primer amplification. Sequenced by immunoSEQ multiplex PCR; TCRdb stores in-frame clones only, minus some. V and J calls and clone size are those listed in that table; D and trimming were worked out from the DNA. Of tens of thousands of clones detected, approximately 94% appear once; the ten largest clones hold approximately 8.4%. Germline V lookup: CDR1 SNHLY, CDR2 FYNNEI. With 4 bases clipped from V and 0 bases from J, the junction kept 6 bases outside the gene matches. This CDR3 has 17 residues. The sequence derives from a human donor in a cohort sampled during active COVID-19. The gene calls are TRBV2 and TRBJ2-3; 11 nucleotides match TRBD2. The sample comprised peripheral blood. The CDR3: CASSALAGVPSTDTQYF. CDR3 DNA sequence: TGTGCCAGCAGTGCACTAGCGGGAGTCCCGAGCACAGATACGCAGTATTTT. The whole variable domain, remainder taken from reference TRBV2 and TRBJ2-3, is EPEVTQTPSHQVTQMGQEVILRCVPISNHLYFYWYRQILGQKVEFLVSFYNNEISEKSEIFDDQFSVERPDGSNFTLKIRSTKLEDSAMYFCASSALAGVPSTDTQYFGPGTRLTVL.